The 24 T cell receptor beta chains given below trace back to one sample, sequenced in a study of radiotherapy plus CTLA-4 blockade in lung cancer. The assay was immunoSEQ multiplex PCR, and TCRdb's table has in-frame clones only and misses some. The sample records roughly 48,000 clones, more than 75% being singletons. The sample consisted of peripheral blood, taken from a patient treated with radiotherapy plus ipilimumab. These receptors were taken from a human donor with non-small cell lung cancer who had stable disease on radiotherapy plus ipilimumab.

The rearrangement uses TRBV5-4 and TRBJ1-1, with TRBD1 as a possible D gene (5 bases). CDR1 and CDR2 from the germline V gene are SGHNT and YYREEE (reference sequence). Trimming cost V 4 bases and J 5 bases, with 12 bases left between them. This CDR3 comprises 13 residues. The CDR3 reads CASSRGGGTEAFF. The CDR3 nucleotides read TGTGCCAGCAGCCGGGGGGGTGGGACTGAAGCTTTCTTT.

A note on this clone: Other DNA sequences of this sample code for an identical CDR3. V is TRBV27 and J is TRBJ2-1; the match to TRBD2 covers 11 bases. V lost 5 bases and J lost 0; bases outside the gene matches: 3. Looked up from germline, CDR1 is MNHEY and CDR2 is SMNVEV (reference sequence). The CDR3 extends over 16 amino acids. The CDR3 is CASSPGTSGSYNEQFF. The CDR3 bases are TGTGCCAGCAGTCCCGGGACTAGCGGCTCCTACAATGAGCAGTTCTTC.

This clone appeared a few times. The chain's CDR3 is CASRSTGTSGDNEQFF. In DNA, the CDR3 is TGCGCCAGCAGGTCTACAGGGACTAGCGGGGACAATGAGCAGTTCTTC. V and J are TRBV4-3 and TRBJ2-1, with TRBD2 matching 13 bases. The germline gives CDR1 LGHNA, CDR2 YSLEER. V trimming: 6 bases; J trimming: 5 bases; junction bases outside the gene matches: 7. CDR3 length: 16 amino acids.

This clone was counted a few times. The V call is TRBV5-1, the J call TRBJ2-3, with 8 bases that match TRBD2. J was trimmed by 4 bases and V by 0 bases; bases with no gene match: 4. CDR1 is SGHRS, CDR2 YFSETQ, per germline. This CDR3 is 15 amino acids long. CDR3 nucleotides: TGCGCCAGCAGCTTGGGGACTAGCAGCCCAGATACGCAGTATTTT. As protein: CASSLGTSSPDTQYF.

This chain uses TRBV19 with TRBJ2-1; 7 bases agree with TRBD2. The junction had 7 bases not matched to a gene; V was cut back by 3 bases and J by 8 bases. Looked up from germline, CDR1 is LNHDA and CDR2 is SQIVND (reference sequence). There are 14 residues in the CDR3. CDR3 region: CASSIAGVVDEQFF. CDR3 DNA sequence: TGTGCCAGTAGTATCGCGGGAGTAGTCGATGAGCAGTTCTTC.

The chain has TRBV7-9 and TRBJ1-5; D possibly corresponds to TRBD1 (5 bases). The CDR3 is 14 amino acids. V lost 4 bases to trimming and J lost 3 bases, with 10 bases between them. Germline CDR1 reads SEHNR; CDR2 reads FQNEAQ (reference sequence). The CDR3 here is CASSSGGPNQPQHF. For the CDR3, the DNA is TGTGCCAGCAGCTCCGGGGGTCCCAATCAGCCCCAGCATTTT.

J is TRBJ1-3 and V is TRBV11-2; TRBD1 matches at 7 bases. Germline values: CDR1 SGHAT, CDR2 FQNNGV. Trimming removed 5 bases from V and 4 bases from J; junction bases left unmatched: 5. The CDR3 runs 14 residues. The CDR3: CASSRDRFGNTIYF. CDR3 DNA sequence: TGTGCCAGCAGCCGGGACAGATTCGGAAACACCATATATTTT.

As DNA, the CDR3 is TGCGCCAGCAGCCGACTAGCGCCTCCAATCGCGACAGATACGCAGTATTTT. It translates to CASSRLAPPIATDTQYF. This chain connects TRBV4-1 to TRBJ2-3, with 8 bases that match TRBD2. The CDR3 runs to 17 residues. CDR1 is MGHRA, CDR2 YSYEKL, per germline. Trimming at V came to 4 bases and at J to 3 bases, leaving 12 bases not matched to a gene.

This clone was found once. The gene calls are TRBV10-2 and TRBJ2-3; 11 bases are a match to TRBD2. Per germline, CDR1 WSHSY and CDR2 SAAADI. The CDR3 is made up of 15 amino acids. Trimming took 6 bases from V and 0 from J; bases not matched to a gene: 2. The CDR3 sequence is CASRGLAASTDTQYF. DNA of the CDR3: TGCGCCAGCAGGGGACTAGCGGCTAGCACAGATACGCAGTATTTT.

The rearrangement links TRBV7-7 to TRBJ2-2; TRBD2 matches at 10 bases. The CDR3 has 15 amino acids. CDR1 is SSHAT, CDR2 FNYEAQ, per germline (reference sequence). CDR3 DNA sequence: TGTGCTAGCGGCCCGAGCGGGAGGGGCACCGGGGAGCTGTTTTTT. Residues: CASGPSGRGTGELFF.

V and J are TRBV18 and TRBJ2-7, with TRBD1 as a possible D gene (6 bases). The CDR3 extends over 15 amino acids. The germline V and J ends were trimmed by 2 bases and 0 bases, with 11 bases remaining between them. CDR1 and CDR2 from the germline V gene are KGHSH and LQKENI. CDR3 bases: TGTGCCAGCTCACCAGCAGGGGCCAGCTCCTACGAGCAGTACTTC. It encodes CASSPAGASSYEQYF.

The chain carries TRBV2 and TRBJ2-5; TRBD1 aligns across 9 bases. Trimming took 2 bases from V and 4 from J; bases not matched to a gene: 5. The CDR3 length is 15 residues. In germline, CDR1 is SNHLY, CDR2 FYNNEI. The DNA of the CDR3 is TGTGCCAGCAGTGAATACAGGGGGCGGAGAGAGACCCAGTACTTC. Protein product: CASSEYRGRRETQYF.

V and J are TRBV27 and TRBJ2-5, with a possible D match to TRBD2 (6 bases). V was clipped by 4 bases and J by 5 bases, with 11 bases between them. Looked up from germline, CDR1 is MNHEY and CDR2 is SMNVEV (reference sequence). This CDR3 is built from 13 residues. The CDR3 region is CASSWGVGETQYF. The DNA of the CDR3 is TGTGCCAGCAGTTGGGGGGTGGGGGAGACCCAGTACTTC.

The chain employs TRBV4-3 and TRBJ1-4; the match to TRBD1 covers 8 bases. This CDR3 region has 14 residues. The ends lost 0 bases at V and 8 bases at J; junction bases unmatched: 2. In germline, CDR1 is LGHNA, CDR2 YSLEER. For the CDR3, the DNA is TGCGCCAGCAGCCAAGAGCCAGGGGGCGAAAAACTGTTTTTT. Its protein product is CASSQEPGGEKLFF.

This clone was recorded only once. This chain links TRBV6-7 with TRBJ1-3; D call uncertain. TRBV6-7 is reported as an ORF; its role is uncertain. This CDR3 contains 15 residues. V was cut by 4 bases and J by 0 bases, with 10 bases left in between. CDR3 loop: CASSSRGFSGNTIYF. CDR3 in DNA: TGTGCCAGCAGTTCCAGAGGATTCTCTGGAAACACCATATATTTT.

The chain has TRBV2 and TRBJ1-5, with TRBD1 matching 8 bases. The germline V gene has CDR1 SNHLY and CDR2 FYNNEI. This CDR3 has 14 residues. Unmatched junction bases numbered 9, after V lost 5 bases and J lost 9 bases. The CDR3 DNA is TGTGCCAGCAGTCGGCCAGGGGGCTACTGGCCCCAGCATTTT. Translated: CASSRPGGYWPQHF.

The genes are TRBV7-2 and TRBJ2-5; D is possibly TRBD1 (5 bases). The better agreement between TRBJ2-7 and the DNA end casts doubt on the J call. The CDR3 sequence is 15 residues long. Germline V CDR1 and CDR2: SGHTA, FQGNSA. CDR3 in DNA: TGTGCCAGCAGCTTAGCGTCAGGGTCGCCCTACGAGCAGTACTTC. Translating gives CASSLASGSPYEQYF.

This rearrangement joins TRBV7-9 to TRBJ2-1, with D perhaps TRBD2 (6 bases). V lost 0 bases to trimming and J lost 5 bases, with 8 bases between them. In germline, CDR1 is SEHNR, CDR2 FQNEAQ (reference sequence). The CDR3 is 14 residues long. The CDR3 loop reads CASSLAGGHNEQFF. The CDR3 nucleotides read TGTGCCAGCAGCTTAGCGGGAGGCCACAATGAGCAGTTCTTC.

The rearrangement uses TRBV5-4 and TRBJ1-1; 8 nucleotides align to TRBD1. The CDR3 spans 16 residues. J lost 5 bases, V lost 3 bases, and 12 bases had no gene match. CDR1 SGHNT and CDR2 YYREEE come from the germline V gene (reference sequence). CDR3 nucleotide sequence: TGTGCCAGCAGCTCCTCAGGGGGCTTCGGGGGAACTGAAGCTTTCTTT. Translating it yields CASSSSGGFGGTEAFF.

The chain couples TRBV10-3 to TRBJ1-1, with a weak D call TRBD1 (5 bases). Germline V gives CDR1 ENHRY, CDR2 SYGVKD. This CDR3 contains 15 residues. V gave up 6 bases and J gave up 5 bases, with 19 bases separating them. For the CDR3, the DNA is TGTGCCATCAGCGGCCCCGGGCAGGGAAAAACTGAAGCTTTCTTT. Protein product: CAISGPGQGKTEAFF.

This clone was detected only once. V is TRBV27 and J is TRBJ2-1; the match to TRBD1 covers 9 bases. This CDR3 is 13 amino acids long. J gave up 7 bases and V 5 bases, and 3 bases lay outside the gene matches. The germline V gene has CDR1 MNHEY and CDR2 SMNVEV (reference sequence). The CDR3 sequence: CASSRDRANEQFF. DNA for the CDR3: TGTGCCAGCAGTCGGGACAGGGCGAATGAGCAGTTCTTC.

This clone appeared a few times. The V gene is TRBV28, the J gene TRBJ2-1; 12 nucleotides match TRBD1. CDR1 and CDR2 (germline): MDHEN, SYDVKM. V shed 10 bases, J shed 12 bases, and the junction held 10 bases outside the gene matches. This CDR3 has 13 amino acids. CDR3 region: CAIEGQGARWQFF. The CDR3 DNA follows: TGTGCCATAGAGGGACAGGGGGCCCGTTGGCAGTTCTTC.

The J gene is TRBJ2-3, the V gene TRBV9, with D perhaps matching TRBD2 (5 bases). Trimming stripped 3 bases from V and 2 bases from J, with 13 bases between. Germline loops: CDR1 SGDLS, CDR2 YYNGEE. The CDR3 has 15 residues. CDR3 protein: CASSAGIIFTDTQYF. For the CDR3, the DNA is TGTGCCAGCAGCGCCGGGATAATCTTCACAGATACGCAGTATTTT.

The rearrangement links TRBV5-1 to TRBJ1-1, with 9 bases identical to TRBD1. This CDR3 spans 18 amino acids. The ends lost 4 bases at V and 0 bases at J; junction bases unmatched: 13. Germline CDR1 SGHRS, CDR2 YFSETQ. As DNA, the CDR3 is TGCGCCAGCAGCGCCACCGGGACAGGGTTTCGAATGAACACTGAAGCTTTCTTT. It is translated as CASSATGTGFRMNTEAFF. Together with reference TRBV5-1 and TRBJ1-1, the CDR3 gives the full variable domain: KAGVTQTPRYLIKTRGQQVTLSCSPISGHRSVSWYQQTPGQGLQFLFEYFSETQRNKGNFPGRFSGRQFSNSRSEMNVSTLELGDSALYLCASSATGTGFRMNTEAFFGQGTRLTVV.